The 25 T cell receptor beta chains below come from one sample, sequenced in a study of human T cells and chemical hapten exposure. MiXCR, applied by TCRdb to the 5' RACE reads, yields one record per CDR3 protein. This table has some 78,000 distinct CDR3 sequences, less than 9.5% appearing once. From whole blood left unfractionated, total RNA was extracted. These receptors were taken from a male donor in good health.

This clonotype has a count of ten or more. J is TRBJ2-3 and V is TRBV6-5; D is ambiguous. The CDR3 runs 13 residues. Germline lookup yields CDR1 MNHEY and CDR2 SVGAGI. The V gene lost 4 bases and the J gene lost 2 bases, with 7 bases spanning the gap. CDR3 bases: TGTGCCAGCAGTTTCGCATCCACAGATACGCAGTATTTT. This gives the protein CASSFASTDTQYF.

At least ten counts were recorded for this clonotype. The rearrangement uses TRBV12-3 or TRBV12-4 and TRBJ1-5; D gene uncertain. Trimming removed 1 base from V and 4 bases from J, with 2 bases in between. CDR3 length equals 12 residues. CDR3 DNA: TGTGCCAGCAGTTTAGGAAATCAGCCCCAGCATTTT. Translated, it gives CASSLGNQPQHF.

Ten or more counts support this clonotype. V gene TRBV5-5 combines with J gene TRBJ2-3; a weak D match, TRBD2 (5 bases). The V gene lost 0 bases and the J gene lost 4 bases, with 6 bases spanning the gap. Germline lookup yields CDR1 SGHKS and CDR2 YYEKEE (reference sequence). The CDR3 has 13 residues. CDR3 amino acids: CASSLGSADTQYF. The CDR3 DNA is TGTGCCAGCAGCTTGGGTAGCGCAGATACGCAGTATTTT. Supplemented by reference TRBV5-5 and TRBJ2-3, the full variable domain reads DAGVTQSPTHLIKTRGQQVTLRCSPISGHKSVSWYQQVLGQGPQFIFQYYEKEERGRGNFPDRFSARQFPNYSSELNVNALLLGDSALYLCASSLGSADTQYFGPGTRLTVL.

The table lists this clonotype with many counts. The V and J genes are TRBV6-1 and TRBJ2-2; D is possibly TRBD2 (5 bases). Trimming stripped 4 bases from V and 7 bases from J, with 13 bases between. Germline V gene data show CDR1 as MNHNS and CDR2 as SASEGT. The CDR3 loop spans 14 amino acids. CDR3 nucleotide sequence: TGTGCCAGCAGTGCCCCCTTCAGCGGCGGGGAGCTGTTTTTT. This gives the protein CASSAPFSGGELFF.

This clonotype was found a few times. The rearrangement joins TRBV2 to TRBJ2-1; the match to TRBD2 covers 7 bases. CDR3 size: 14 residues. J lost 8 bases, V lost 7 bases, and 11 bases had no gene match. CDR1 SNHLY and CDR2 FYNNEI come from the germline V gene. The CDR3 protein is CASTQGGVVYEQFF. The CDR3 DNA reads TGTGCCAGCACCCAGGGAGGGGTGGTATATGAGCAGTTCTTC.

This clonotype occurred a few times. This chain connects TRBV19 to TRBJ1-1; 7 bases are a match to TRBD1. The junction had 12 bases not matched to a gene; V was cut back by 10 bases and J by 1 base. Looked up from germline, CDR1 is LNHDA and CDR2 is SQIVND (reference sequence). The CDR3 has 15 residues. The CDR3 DNA follows: TGTGCCACCTCAATGACAGGGCGAGGGAACACTGAAGCTTTCTTT. This translates into CATSMTGRGNTEAFF.

This clonotype was counted ten times or more. This chain links TRBV18 with TRBJ2-3; TRBD2 matches at 10 bases. This CDR3 comprises 19 residues. Germline trimming cut 3 bases from V and 0 bases from J; bases unmatched to any gene: 12. CDR1 and CDR2 from the germline V gene are KGHSH and LQKENI. The CDR3 protein is CASSPASGSPFSSTDTQYF. As DNA, the CDR3 is TGTGCCAGCTCACCGGCTAGCGGGAGCCCCTTCTCTAGCACAGATACGCAGTATTTT.

In this sample, this clonotype turned up a few times. This chain links TRBV11-2 with TRBJ1-1; 11 nucleotides align to TRBD1. Germline CDR1 and CDR2: SGHAT and FQNNGV. V was clipped by 5 bases and J by 7 bases; unmatched bases: 6. The CDR3 is made up of 14 amino acids. CDR3 region: CASSAAGTGGEAFF. DNA of the CDR3: TGTGCCAGCAGCGCTGCCGGGACAGGGGGTGAAGCTTTCTTT.

In its sample, this clonotype was seen a few times. The V and J genes are TRBV5-4 and TRBJ1-6, with no clear D. The CDR3 has 16 amino acids. The germline V gene has CDR1 SGHNT and CDR2 YYREEE (reference sequence). V was pared by 3 bases and J by 6 bases, with 16 bases between. DNA of the CDR3: TGTGCCAGCAGCTCCGGCGTCAGCCCAGCTAATTCACCCCTCCACTTT. This gives the protein CASSSGVSPANSPLHF.

This clonotype was seen a few times. This chain connects TRBV28 to TRBJ2-4; D not resolved. This CDR3 is built from 13 residues. The ends were cut back, 3 bases at V and 4 bases at J, with 7 bases in the middle. Germline V lookup: CDR1 MDHEN, CDR2 SYDVKM. CDR3 sequence (DNA): TGTGCCAGCAGTTTGGACGGAAAAAACATTCAGTACTTC. It specifies CASSLDGKNIQYF.

Of note for this clonotype: This may stem from a read error, because a much larger clone lies one nucleotide away. This chain joins TRBV20-1 and TRBJ2-7; 10 bases agree with TRBD2. The CDR3 loop spans 14 amino acids. CDR1 and CDR2 from the germline V gene are DFQATT and SNEGSKA (reference sequence). The CDR3 DNA sequence: TGCAGTGCGCCTACTAGCGGGGAACCCTACGAGCGGTACTTC. It codes for CSAPTSGEPYERYF.

The chain is built from TRBV19 and TRBJ2-7, with D maybe TRBD1 (6 bases). The germline CDR1 and CDR2 sequences are LNHDA and SQIVND (reference sequence). V was cut by 3 bases and J by 0 bases, with 12 bases left in between. The CDR3 is 15 amino acids. This chain's CDR3 is CASSIGRGLSYEQYF. The CDR3 nucleotides read TGTGCCAGTAGTATTGGCAGGGGCCTCTCCTACGAGCAGTACTTC.

This clonotype was counted at least ten times. The gene calls are TRBV4-2 and TRBJ2-3, with 11 positions matching TRBD2. Germline CDR1 LGHNA, CDR2 YNFKEQ. This CDR3 has 17 residues. The V gene end was trimmed by 3 bases and the J gene end by 2 bases; junction bases not matched to a gene: 7. CDR3 sequence: CASSHKLAGDPTDTQYF. CDR3 sequence (DNA): TGTGCCAGCAGCCATAAACTAGCGGGAGACCCCACAGATACGCAGTATTTT.

This clonotype came up a few times. The chain joins TRBV7-2 to TRBJ1-4, with 9 positions matching TRBD1. Looked up from germline, CDR1 is SGHTA and CDR2 is FQGNSA. J gave up 8 bases and V 5 bases, and 9 bases lay outside the gene matches. This CDR3 has 15 amino acids. The CDR3 loop is CASSRTGGVGEKLFF. DNA of the CDR3: TGTGCCAGCAGCCGAACAGGGGGCGTTGGGGAAAAACTGTTTTTT. Filled out from reference TRBV7-2 and TRBJ1-4, the complete variable domain reads GAGVSQSPSNKVTEKGKDVELRCDPISGHTALYWYRQSLGQGLEFLIYFQGNSAPDKSGLPSDRFSAERTGGSVSTLTIQRTQQEDSAVYLCASSRTGGVGEKLFFGSGTQLSVL.

At least ten counts were recorded for this clonotype. The DNA for the CDR3 is TGTGCCAGCAGCCCCGAGGCGGGGAACACTGAAGCTTTCTTT. It codes for CASSPEAGNTEAFF. The V gene is TRBV9, the J gene TRBJ1-1; D is unresolved. Germline CDR1 is SGDLS and CDR2 is YYNGEE. The CDR3 loop spans 14 amino acids. V was clipped by 4 bases and J by 1 base, with 11 bases between them.

This clonotype has a count of ten or more. This sequence joins TRBV18 and TRBJ1-2, with D possibly TRBD1 on 6 matching bases. Germline V lookup: CDR1 KGHSH, CDR2 LQKENI. V lost 3 bases and J lost 0, with 8 bases in between. The CDR3 runs 14 residues. In nucleotides, the CDR3 is TGTGCCAGCTCACCGGGACAAACTAACTATGGCTACACCTTC. This gives the protein CASSPGQTNYGYTF.

This clonotype came up a few times. The rearrangement joins TRBV4-1 to TRBJ1-4; 9 nucleotides line up with TRBD1. V shed 1 base, J shed 7 bases, and the junction held 22 bases outside the gene matches. CDR3 length equals 21 residues. Germline V CDR1 and CDR2: MGHRA, YSYEKL. CDR3 residues: CASSQGPVEDRGLKSREKLFF. DNA of the CDR3: TGCGCCAGCAGCCAAGGCCCCGTAGAGGACAGGGGTTTAAAAAGTCGTGAAAAACTGTTTTTT.

This clonotype was picked up a small number of times. The chain carries TRBV5-1 and TRBJ2-3, with TRBD2 matching 7 bases. The CDR3 has 14 residues. Per the germline V gene, CDR1 is SGHRS and CDR2 is YFSETQ. J gave up 6 bases and V 6 bases, and 10 bases lay outside the gene matches. The CDR3 DNA reads as TGCGCCAGCAACCGGGGGGACCAGGTGGATACGCAGTATTTT. Translating it yields CASNRGDQVDTQYF.

The table lists this clonotype with many counts. The V and J genes are TRBV25-1 and TRBJ2-3; 10 nucleotides align to TRBD1. This CDR3 is 19 amino acids long. Germline CDR1 reads MGHDK; CDR2 reads SYGVNS. V was clipped by 6 bases and J by 2 bases; unmatched bases: 17. The CDR3 nucleotides are TGTGCCAGCAGGCCTAACCTGGGGACAGGGGCCCCGAACACAGATACGCAGTATTTT. Translating it yields CASRPNLGTGAPNTDTQYF.

The chain joins TRBV5-1 to TRBJ2-2; no clear D. Germline V CDR1 and CDR2: SGHRS, YFSETQ. The ends were cut back, 5 bases at V and 1 base at J, with 9 bases in the middle. The CDR3 is 14 amino acids. Here the CDR3 reads CASRTVKNTGELFF. CDR3 nucleotide sequence: TGCGCCAGCAGGACTGTGAAGAACACCGGGGAGCTGTTTTTT.

This clonotype showed up just a few times. This chain uses TRBV20-1 with TRBJ2-3; 8 nucleotides match TRBD2. V shed 5 bases and J 5 bases; nucleotides not matched to a gene: 6. Looked up from germline, CDR1 is DFQATT and CDR2 is SNEGSKA (reference sequence). The CDR3 has 13 residues. CDR3 in amino acids: CSALAGPIDTQYF. As DNA, the CDR3 is TGCAGTGCTTTAGCGGGACCTATAGATACGCAGTATTTT.

This clonotype was observed at least ten times. The chain recombines TRBV27 with TRBJ1-6; 12 bases are a match to TRBD1. J gave up 13 bases and V 4 bases, and 5 bases lay outside the gene matches. CDR3 length: 14 amino acids. Germline V CDR1 and CDR2: MNHEY, SMNVEV (reference sequence). The CDR3 DNA reads as TGTGCCAGCAGTTGGGGGGACAGGGGGCATCCCCTCCACTTT. This codes for CASSWGDRGHPLHF.

The sample holds a few counts of this clonotype. The rearrangement links TRBV20-1 to TRBJ2-3; tentatively, D is TRBD2 (6 bases). CDR1 DFQATT and CDR2 SNEGSKA come from the germline V gene (reference sequence). Trimming left V 0 bases short and J 4 bases short, with 14 bases between. This CDR3 spans 15 amino acids. The CDR3 nucleotides are TGCAGTGCTAGAGATCTGGGGGGAAAGGCAGATACGCAGTATTTT. Protein: CSARDLGGKADTQYF.

The sample holds a few counts of this clonotype. The chain couples TRBV14 to TRBJ2-5; TRBD1 is a possible D gene (5 bases). V was pared by 3 bases and J by 2 bases, with 16 bases between. The germline V gene has CDR1 SGHDN and CDR2 FVKESK. This CDR3 comprises 16 residues. The CDR3 coding sequence is TGTGCCAGCAGCCAGTTCAGGACACCGAGACAAGAGACCCAGTACTTC. Translating it yields CASSQFRTPRQETQYF.

The rearrangement links TRBV5-4 to TRBJ2-2, with a weak D call TRBD2 (6 bases). The germline CDR1 and CDR2 sequences are SGHNT and YYREEE (reference sequence). The CDR3 is 16 residues long. Deletions cut 4 bases from V and 1 base from J, with 14 bases between. The CDR3: CASSPTSSRNTGELFF. For the CDR3, the DNA is TGTGCCAGCAGCCCTACTAGCTCAAGGAACACCGGGGAGCTGTTTTTT.